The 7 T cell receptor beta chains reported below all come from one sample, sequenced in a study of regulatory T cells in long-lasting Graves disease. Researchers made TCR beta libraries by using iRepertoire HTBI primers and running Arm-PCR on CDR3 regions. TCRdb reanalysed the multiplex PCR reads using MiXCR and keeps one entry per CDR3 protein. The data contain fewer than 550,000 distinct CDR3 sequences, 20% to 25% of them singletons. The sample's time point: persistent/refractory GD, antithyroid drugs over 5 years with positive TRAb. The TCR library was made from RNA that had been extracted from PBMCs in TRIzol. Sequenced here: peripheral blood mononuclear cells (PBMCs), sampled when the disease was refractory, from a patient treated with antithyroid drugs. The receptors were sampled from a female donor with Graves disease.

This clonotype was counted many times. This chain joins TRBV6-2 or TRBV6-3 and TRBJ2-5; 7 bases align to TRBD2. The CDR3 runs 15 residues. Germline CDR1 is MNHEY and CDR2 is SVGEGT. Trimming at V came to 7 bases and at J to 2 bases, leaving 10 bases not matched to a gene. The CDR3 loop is CASKDAGRGQETQYF. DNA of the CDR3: TGTGCCAGCAAAGATGCAGGGCGGGGGCAAGAGACCCAGTACTTC.

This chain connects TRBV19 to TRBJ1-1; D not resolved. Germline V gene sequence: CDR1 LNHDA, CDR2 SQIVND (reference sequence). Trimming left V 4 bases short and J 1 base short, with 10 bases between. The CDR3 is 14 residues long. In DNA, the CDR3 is TGTGCCAGTAGTAACCGGGAGGGGAACACTGAAGCTTTCTTT. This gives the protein CASSNREGNTEAFF.

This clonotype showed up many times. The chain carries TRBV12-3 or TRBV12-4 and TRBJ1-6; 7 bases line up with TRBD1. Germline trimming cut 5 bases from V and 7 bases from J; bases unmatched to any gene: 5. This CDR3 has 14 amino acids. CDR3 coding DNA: TGTGCCAGCAGTGCCCGGGACAGAAATTCACCCCTCCACTTT. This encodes CASSARDRNSPLHF.

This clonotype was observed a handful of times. The CDR3 sequence is CASSLGSGGANEETQYF. The CDR3 DNA reads TGTGCCAGCAGCTTGGGCAGCGGGGGGGCGAACGAAGAGACCCAGTACTTC. The V and J genes are TRBV5-6 and TRBJ2-5, with 10 bases identical to TRBD2. After removal of 0 bases from V and 3 bases from J, the junction contained 8 bases not matched to a gene. The CDR3 is made up of 17 amino acids. Looked up from germline, CDR1 is SGHDT and CDR2 is YYEEEE.

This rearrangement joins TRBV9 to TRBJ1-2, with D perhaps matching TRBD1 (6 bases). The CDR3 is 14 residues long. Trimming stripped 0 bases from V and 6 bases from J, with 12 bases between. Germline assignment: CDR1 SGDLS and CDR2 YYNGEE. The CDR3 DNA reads TGTGCCAGCAGCGTAGACAGGGCCTTAGATGGCTACACCTTC. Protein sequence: CASSVDRALDGYTF.

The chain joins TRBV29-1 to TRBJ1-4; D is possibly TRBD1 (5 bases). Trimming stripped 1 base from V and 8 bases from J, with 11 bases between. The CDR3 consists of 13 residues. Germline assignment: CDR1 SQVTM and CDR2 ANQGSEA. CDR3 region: CSVEAQGEEKLFF. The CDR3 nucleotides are TGCAGCGTTGAAGCTCAGGGAGAGGAAAAACTGTTTTTT.

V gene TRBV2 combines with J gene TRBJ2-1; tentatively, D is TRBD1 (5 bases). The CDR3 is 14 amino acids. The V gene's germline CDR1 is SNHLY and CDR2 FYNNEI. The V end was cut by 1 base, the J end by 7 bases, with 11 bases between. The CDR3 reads CASSEEGSRNEQFF. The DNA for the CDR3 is TGTGCCAGCAGTGAAGAGGGGTCTAGGAATGAGCAGTTCTTC.